The source of this T cell receptor (beta chain) is a study of blood T cell repertoires in COVID-19 (TCRdb year 2020). Background for the entire study: Samples covering the acute and convalescent phases of COVID-19 were provided by collaborators in the United States, Italy and Spain. The material from the prospective study consisted of cDNA or gDNA derived from T cells, B-cell-depleted T cells, or PBMCs. The dataset comprised deeply sampled blood TCRbeta repertoires from subjects exposed to, actively infected with, or recovered from COVID-19. The repertoires were released in a freely available public database meant as a resource for research on the immune response to SARS-CoV-2. The samples were drawn from two sources: the first 160 participants of the ongoing ImmuneRACE study, and 950 to 1,500 subjects contributed by 6 global collaborators. Sample metadata almost always included a de-identified subject ID, COVID-19 status, age in years and sex. Where HLA class I and class II types were available, the types were taken from metadata supplied by the sample provider, not from assay-based typing.

Summary of the overall study and its limitations: The amount of clinical and demographic metadata varied by source and participant and was provided uncurated.

The CDR3 measures 15 amino acids from cysteine to phenylalanine. The retained sequence is limited to the CDR3, 45 bases, with the frame set at the first base. CDR1 and CDR2, looked up from the germline V gene, are LGHNT and FRNRAP. Trimming accounts for 1 base at V and 0 bases at J, while the number of junction bases matched to no gene is 1. In the case of this clone: It has no known antigen specificity. Base-call qualities are not available, and no considerably larger clone is one nucleotide away.

Whole blood was collected in K2EDTA tubes by collaborating institutions according to the institutions' own protocols. Collaborator samples were shipped for TCRbeta analysis as frozen whole blood, isolated PBMCs, or DNA extracted from either sample type. The immunoSEQ Assay, a bias-controlled multiplex PCR, was used to amplify TCRbeta CDR3 regions from genomic DNA. As for how the authors treated the data: Within the assay, amplification of reference gene primers was used to estimate how many nucleated cells each sample contained. Sequence reads were collapsed and filtered to measure the absolute abundance of every unique TCRbeta CDR3 rearrangement. For each sample, productive Simpson clonality was calculated by taking the square root of Simpson's diversity index across productive rearrangements. Drawn from immuneACCESS, this table holds only the in-frame rearrangements with V and J called that TCRdb kept. Clones are partly lost; checked studies trace under half to an unresolved V gene and leave the rest unexplained. The DNA gave D and trimming, while V, J and clone size come from that table. The sample table contains about 120,000 clones; only one count was recorded for around 91% of them. Of the sample, 25% to 30% is held by the ten largest clones.

This sequence uses TRBV12-5 and TRBJ1-1; 8 junctional bases match TRBD1. The sequence came from a man aged 70 or older with active or convalescent COVID-19. Sequenced material: peripheral blood. The CDR3 region reads CASGLGQGLNTEAFF. The nucleotides are TGTGCTAGTGGTTTGGGACAGGGGTTGAACACTGAAGCTTTCTTT. The variable domain in full, with residues beyond the CDR3 obtained from the reference TRBV12-5 and TRBJ1-1 genes, is DARVTQTPRHKVTEMGQEVTMRCQPILGHNTVFWYRQTMMQGLELLAYFRNRAPLDDSGMPKDRFSAEMPDATLATLKIQPSEPRDSAVYFCASGLGQGLNTEAFFGQGTRLTVV.